These 19 T cell receptor beta chains originate from one sample sequenced in a study of early T cells in non-severe SARS-CoV-2 infection. TCRdb re-analysed the 5' RACE reads in MiXCR, keeping a single row per CDR3 protein. The sample carries roughly 75,000 distinct CDR3 sequences, 16% recorded once. Sequencing was carried out using whole blood. These receptors came from an adult who was a healthcare worker with PCR-confirmed SARS-CoV-2 infection or an uninfected control (not recorded which).

With regard to this clonotype: It may be a read error: a sequence one base away is much more abundant. The CDR3 bases are TGTGCCAGCAGTCCCCCTGGAGTACCCTACGATCAGTACTTC. Amino acid sequence: CASSPPGVPYDQYF. This chain connects TRBV28 to TRBJ2-7; D is ambiguous. Germline V gene data show CDR1 as MDHEN and CDR2 as SYDVKM. The CDR3 covers 14 residues.

V is TRBV7-9 and J is TRBJ2-1; TRBD2 matches 9 bases. Germline V gene lookup returns CDR1 SEHNR and CDR2 FQNEAQ (reference sequence). V lost 5 bases and J lost 8; bases outside the gene matches: 10. The CDR3 contains 15 residues. The CDR3 DNA is TGTGCCAGCAGCGCGGGACTAGCATTTAGCCATGAGCAGTTCTTC. It is translated as CASSAGLAFSHEQFF.

This chain connects TRBV7-3 to TRBJ2-3; possibly TRBD2 for D (6 bases). Germline V gives CDR1 SGHTA, CDR2 FQGTGA. The CDR3 is 14 amino acids. Trimming pared 5 bases from V and 0 bases from J, leaving 9 bases between. The CDR3: CASSRGTSTDTQYF. The CDR3 nucleotides are TGTGCCAGCAGCCGAGGGACTAGCACAGATACGCAGTATTTT.

V is TRBV11-2 and J is TRBJ2-2; TRBD2 matches 8 bases. CDR1 and CDR2 (germline): SGHAT, FQNNGV. V gave up 6 bases and J gave up 4 bases; unmatched junction bases: 7. The CDR3 runs 15 residues. CDR3 nucleotide sequence: TGTGCCAGCAGTACGGGACTAGGAAGCACCGGGGAGCTGTTTTTT. This translates into CASSTGLGSTGELFF.

This clonotype was counted between two and nine times. The chain couples TRBV5-1 to TRBJ2-3; D may match TRBD1 or TRBD2 (5 bases each). Germline V gene lookup returns CDR1 SGHRS and CDR2 YFSETQ. This CDR3 spans 16 amino acids. The V gene lost 0 bases and the J gene lost 2 bases, with 13 bases spanning the gap. DNA of the CDR3: TGCGCCAGCAGCTTGGATGCCGGGACGGTCACAGATACGCAGTATTTT. Its translation: CASSLDAGTVTDTQYF.

This clonotype appeared a few times. This chain uses TRBV12-5 with TRBJ1-2; 8 bases line up with TRBD1. The CDR3 extends over 14 amino acids. The V gene's germline CDR1 is LGHNT and CDR2 FRNRAP. With V trimmed by 4 bases and J by 1 base, 2 bases remained unmatched. The CDR3 DNA follows: TGTGCTAGTGGTTCGGGACAGGTTAACTATGGCTACACCTTC. This sequence encodes CASGSGQVNYGYTF.

The V call is TRBV9, the J call TRBJ2-4; D may be TRBD1 (5 bases). Trimming removed 0 bases from V and 1 base from J, with 8 bases in between. Germline loops: CDR1 SGDLS, CDR2 YYNGEE. The CDR3 has 15 amino acids. CDR3 bases: TGTGCCAGCAGCGTAGGAAGGGGTGCCAAAAACATTCAGTACTTC. Translation gives CASSVGRGAKNIQYF.

The chain recombines TRBV29-1 with TRBJ2-5; tentatively, D is TRBD1 (6 bases). CDR1 and CDR2 from the germline V gene are SQVTM and ANQGSEA. This CDR3 is 12 amino acids long. The ends were cut back, 4 bases at V and 3 bases at J, with 9 bases in the middle. The CDR3 DNA sequence: TGCAGCGTTGCGGCAGGGGAAGAGACCCAGTACTTC. Protein sequence: CSVAAGEETQYF.

This clonotype came up a few times. This chain links TRBV2 with TRBJ2-3; no definite D call. V was trimmed by 4 bases and J by 5 bases, leaving 7 bases between them. Germline V CDR1 and CDR2: SNHLY, FYNNEI. This CDR3 is 12 amino acids long. Here the CDR3 reads CASSAKGDTQYF. As DNA, the CDR3 is TGTGCCAGCAGTGCCAAGGGAGATACGCAGTATTTT.

In its sample, this clonotype was seen a few times. J is TRBJ2-3 and V is TRBV18; perhaps D is TRBD1 or TRBD2 (5 bases each). Germline V gives CDR1 KGHSH, CDR2 LQKENI. The CDR3 runs to 15 residues. V lost 3 bases, J lost 3 bases, and 13 bases lay in between. CDR3 in DNA: TGTGCCAGCTCACCCAGGGACCAGCGGACAGATACGCAGTATTTT. As protein: CASSPRDQRTDTQYF.

This sequence joins TRBV12-2 and TRBJ2-1; no check of the table's D call, TRBD1, against the DNA was made. TRBV12-2 is classified as a pseudogene. The CDR3 has 18 amino acids. CDR3 DNA sequence: TGTGCAAGTCGCCAGGTTTGGGCGAGGCGGGGGGCTGTAGGAGAGCAGTTCTTC. Residues: CASRQVWARRGAVGEQFF.

The chain employs TRBV7-2 and TRBJ2-7; 7 bases map to TRBD2. Germline V CDR1 and CDR2: SGHTA, FQGNSA. V dropped 6 bases and J dropped 1; count of bases not matched to a gene: 3. This CDR3 is 13 amino acids long. In DNA, the CDR3 is TGTGCCAGCAGTCTAGCGGAATCCTACGAGCAGTACTTC. Encoded protein: CASSLAESYEQYF.

This clonotype has more than one count but fewer than ten. The chain recombines TRBV6-5 with TRBJ2-2, with D possibly TRBD1 on 6 matching bases. This CDR3 has 14 amino acids. Germline CDR1 is MNHEY and CDR2 is SVGAGI. V was shortened by 5 bases and J by 6 bases, with 13 bases between the two germline ends. CDR3 region: CASSKQGPPGELFF. The CDR3 DNA follows: TGTGCCAGCAGTAAACAGGGTCCTCCCGGGGAGCTGTTTTTT.

V gene TRBV24-1 combines with J gene TRBJ2-1; maybe TRBD1 (5 bases). Trimming took off 5 bases at V and 2 bases at J, with 18 bases between the two ends. The CDR3 length is 17 residues. Germline V gene sequence: CDR1 KGHDR, CDR2 SFDVKD. The CDR3 loop is CATSARKGPGTYNEQFF. DNA for the CDR3: TGTGCCACCAGTGCCCGTAAAGGACCAGGGACCTACAATGAGCAGTTCTTC.

This chain uses TRBV19 with TRBJ1-1; D not certain. The CDR3 contains 13 residues. The germline gives CDR1 LNHDA, CDR2 SQIVND (reference sequence). V was cut by 10 bases and J by 0 bases, with 12 bases left in between. CDR3 amino acids: CATWTGMNTEAFF. In nucleotides, the CDR3 is TGTGCCACTTGGACGGGGATGAACACTGAAGCTTTCTTT.

The rearrangement joins TRBV30 to TRBJ2-7; 7 positions agree with TRBD2. This CDR3 is 11 amino acids long. Per the germline V gene, CDR1 is GTSNPN and CDR2 is SVGIG (reference sequence). V lost 2 bases, J lost 6 bases, and 1 base stayed unmatched. As DNA, the CDR3 is TGTGCCTGGAGTTGGGGGGGCGAGCAGTACTTC. It is translated as CAWSWGGEQYF.

This clonotype appeared many times. The V and J genes are TRBV28 and TRBJ2-5, with no clear D. There are 14 residues in the CDR3. V was trimmed by 5 bases and J by 6 bases, leaving 16 bases between them. Germline V CDR1 and CDR2: MDHEN, SYDVKM. The CDR3 loop is CASSGDKGRKTQYF. CDR3 bases: TGTGCCAGCAGTGGCGACAAGGGAAGGAAGACCCAGTACTTC.

This clonotype has a count of ten or more. The gene calls are TRBV18 and TRBJ2-7; 10 nucleotides match TRBD1. This CDR3 region has 14 residues. Trimming removed 3 bases from V and 4 bases from J; junction bases left unmatched: 3. Per the germline V gene, CDR1 is KGHSH and CDR2 is LQKENI. CDR3 nucleotide sequence: TGTGCCAGCTCACCCGGGACAGGGGTATACGAGCAGTACTTC. Encoded protein: CASSPGTGVYEQYF.

This clonotype has only a few counts. The chain combines TRBV27 with TRBJ2-1; D might be TRBD1 (6 bases). The CDR3 sequence is 13 residues long. Trimming stripped 8 bases from V and 1 base from J, with 9 bases between. CDR1 MNHEY and CDR2 SMNVEV come from the germline V gene (reference sequence). The CDR3 region has the DNA TGTGCCAGCGGAAGGGGGTCCTACAATGAGCAGTTCTTC. Translation gives CASGRGSYNEQFF.